The 27 T cell receptor beta chains given below trace back to one sample, sequenced in a study of T cells in Graves' hyperthyroidism and ophthalmopathy. Amplification of TCR beta CDR3 regions used RNA as the template. With the HTBI primer set, the TCR CDR3 went through a first round of RT-PCR. In TCRdb, the multiplex PCR reads were re-called with MiXCR into one record per CDR3 protein. This sample has around 290,000 distinct CDR3 sequences; about 18% occur once, and the top ten carry less than 70%. The specimen sequenced was blood. The receptor source for this set is a woman aged 60-70 years with Graves' ophthalmopathy.

In this sample, this clonotype turned up many times. The rearrangement uses TRBV5-1 and TRBJ2-2; 8 positions match TRBD1. The germline V gene has CDR1 SGHRS and CDR2 YFSETQ. CDR3 length: 18 residues. V dropped 1 base and J dropped 3; count of bases not matched to a gene: 11. The CDR3 loop is CASSLITGGSVDTGELFF. The DNA of the CDR3 is TGCGCCAGCAGCTTGATCACAGGGGGTTCTGTCGACACCGGGGAGCTGTTTTTT.

This clonotype has a count of ten or more. The chain has TRBV7-2 and TRBJ2-1; TRBD2 matches 11 bases. Germline V gene data show CDR1 as SGHTA and CDR2 as FQGNSA. This CDR3 spans 20 amino acids. The V segment lost 0 bases and the J segment 5 bases; nucleotides outside the gene matches: 15. CDR3 sequence: CASSLAPFTSGSLSDNEQFF. CDR3 bases: TGTGCCAGCAGCTTAGCACCCTTCACTAGCGGGAGCCTATCGGACAATGAGCAGTTCTTC.

This clonotype was detected only a few times. The chain recombines TRBV7-2 with TRBJ1-3; D is ambiguous. The V end lost 1 base, the J end lost 2 bases, and 3 bases lay between the germline ends. This CDR3 contains 13 residues. Germline V gives CDR1 SGHTA, CDR2 FQGNSA. CDR3 sequence (DNA): TGTGCCAGCAGCTTAGGTACTGGAAACACCATATATTTT. Protein: CASSLGTGNTIYF.

This clonotype was seen only a few times. The chain employs TRBV7-9 and TRBJ1-1; 7 nucleotides line up with TRBD1. From germline, CDR1 is SEHNR and CDR2 FQNEAQ (reference sequence). Germline trimming cut 5 bases from V and 6 bases from J; bases unmatched to any gene: 6. The CDR3 is made up of 13 amino acids. The chain's CDR3 is CASSPGGIAEAFF. DNA of the CDR3: TGTGCCAGCAGCCCAGGGGGGATCGCTGAAGCTTTCTTT.

The chain recombines TRBV7-2 with TRBJ2-1; D unclear. The V gene lost 4 bases and the J gene lost 0 bases, with 10 bases spanning the gap. Germline V gene sequence: CDR1 SGHTA, CDR2 FQGNSA. This CDR3 is built from 15 residues. This chain's CDR3 is CASSSGPSSYNEQFF. Here the CDR3 DNA reads TGTGCCAGCAGCTCGGGTCCTAGCTCCTACAATGAGCAGTTCTTC.

In DNA form, the CDR3 reads TGTGCCAGCAGCCAAGATACAGGGGGCACTTCCTACGAGCAGTACTTC. The encoded protein is CASSQDTGGTSYEQYF. The rearrangement uses TRBV4-2 and TRBJ2-7; 9 bases are a match to TRBD1. CDR3 length: 16 amino acids. V was clipped by 0 bases and J by 1 base; unmatched bases: 4. CDR1 is LGHNA and CDR2 is YNFKEQ in the germline V gene.

This clonotype was seen repeatedly, ten times or more. V and J are TRBV7-6 and TRBJ2-1; D may correspond to TRBD1 or TRBD2 (5 bases each). This CDR3 comprises 15 residues. In germline, CDR1 is SGHVS, CDR2 FNYEAQ. V was cut by 5 bases and J by 1 base, with 12 bases left in between. The CDR3 DNA is TGTGCCAGCAGCCCCACGGGACGATCCTACAATGAGCAGTTCTTC. The encoded protein is CASSPTGRSYNEQFF. Full variable domain (missing parts from reference TRBV7-6 and TRBJ2-1): GAGVSQSPRYKVTKRGQDVALRCDPISGHVSLYWYRQALGQGPEFLTYFNYEAQQDKSGLPNDRFSAERPEGSISTLTIQRTEQRDSAMYRCASSPTGRSYNEQFFGPGTRLTVL.

This clonotype was detected ten times or more. The CDR3 DNA sequence: TGTGCCAGCAGTCCCAGCGGGTCAAACACTGAAGCTTTCTTT. Translation: CASSPSGSNTEAFF. This sequence joins TRBV12-3 or TRBV12-4 and TRBJ1-1, with no clear D. The CDR3 is 14 amino acids. V lost 5 bases to trimming and J lost 2 bases, with 12 bases between them.

In its sample, this clonotype was seen a few times. The chain is built from TRBV5-1 and TRBJ1-1, with D perhaps TRBD1 (5 bases). This CDR3 comprises 13 residues. Trimming stripped 0 bases from V and 7 bases from J, with 10 bases between. CDR1 is SGHRS and CDR2 is YFSETQ in the germline V gene. CDR3 in amino acids: CASSLGGSREAFF. CDR3 nucleotide sequence: TGCGCCAGCAGCTTGGGGGGGTCCCGTGAAGCTTTCTTT.

Regarding this clonotype: A much bigger clone sits one base away, suggesting this may be a read error. The chain uses TRBV6-5 and TRBJ2-1; either TRBD1 or TRBD2 may fit D (5 bases each). In germline, CDR1 is MNHEY, CDR2 SVGAGI. The ends were cut back, 2 bases at V and 1 base at J, with 15 bases in the middle. The CDR3 totals 17 residues. The CDR3 protein is CASSYAAGAGSYNEQFF. The DNA for the CDR3 is TGTGCCAGCAGTTACGCCGCCGGGGCAGGGTCCTACAATGAGCAGTTCTTC.

This clonotype has at least ten counts. The chain joins TRBV7-9 to TRBJ2-3; D may be TRBD1 or TRBD2 (5 bases each). This CDR3 spans 16 amino acids. V was shortened by 3 bases and J by 0 bases, with 13 bases between the two germline ends. CDR1 is SEHNR, CDR2 FQNEAQ, per germline (reference sequence). CDR3 in amino acids: CASSFGAGLSTDTQYF. CDR3 nucleotides: TGTGCCAGCAGCTTCGGGGCGGGTCTTAGCACAGATACGCAGTATTTT.

The sample holds a few counts of this clonotype. This chain links TRBV24-1 with TRBJ2-3; D possibly corresponds to TRBD1 (6 bases). The CDR3 has 16 residues. Germline lookup yields CDR1 KGHDR and CDR2 SFDVKD. V was trimmed by 2 bases and J by 2 bases, leaving 13 bases between them. The CDR3 sequence is CATSDSGTQNTDTQYF. CDR3 in DNA: TGTGCCACCAGTGATTCCGGGACACAGAACACAGATACGCAGTATTTT.

This clonotype has a handful of counts. V usage is TRBV7-2 and J usage is TRBJ1-2; 9 bases agree with TRBD1. CDR1 and CDR2 from the germline V gene are SGHTA and FQGNSA. The CDR3 totals 14 residues. Trimming cost V 5 bases and J 5 bases; bases outside gene matches: 6. The CDR3: CASSQTGGGYGYTF. Written as DNA, the CDR3 is TGTGCCAGCAGCCAAACAGGGGGCGGGTATGGCTACACCTTC.

This clonotype was counted many times. The CDR3: CASGTRKSTGELFF. The CDR3 DNA is TGTGCTAGTGGTACCCGAAAGAGCACCGGGGAGCTGTTTTTT. This sequence joins TRBV12-5 and TRBJ2-2; no firm D call. Trimming took off 5 bases at V and 4 bases at J, with 11 bases between the two ends. Germline CDR1 and CDR2: LGHNT and FRNRAP. CDR3 length: 14 amino acids.

This clonotype was counted a few times. This chain joins TRBV9 and TRBJ1-2, with 8 positions matching TRBD1. Trimming cost V 0 bases and J 6 bases; bases outside gene matches: 7. Germline V lookup: CDR1 SGDLS, CDR2 YYNGEE. The CDR3 is made up of 15 amino acids. CDR3 protein: CASSVDFGQGDGYTF. CDR3 coding DNA: TGTGCCAGCAGCGTAGATTTTGGACAGGGTGATGGCTACACCTTC.

The chain combines TRBV7-9 with TRBJ1-6; no reliable D call. CDR1 is SEHNR and CDR2 is FQNEAQ in the germline V gene (reference sequence). This CDR3 is built from 15 residues. The V end lost 1 base, the J end lost 7 bases, and 11 bases lay between the germline ends. The CDR3 sequence: CASSLVQTANSPLHF. The DNA for the CDR3 is TGTGCCAGCAGCTTAGTCCAGACCGCCAATTCACCCCTCCACTTT. Supplemented by reference TRBV7-9 and TRBJ1-6, the full variable domain reads DTGVSQNPRHKITKRGQNVTFRCDPISEHNRLYWYRQTLGQGPEFLTYFQNEAQLEKSRLLSDRFSAERPKGSFSTLEIQRTEQGDSAMYLCASSLVQTANSPLHFGNGTRLTVT.

This clonotype was picked up a small number of times. This chain joins TRBV15 and TRBJ2-6, with 7 positions matching TRBD2. CDR3 length: 17 amino acids. The germline gives CDR1 LNHNV, CDR2 YYDKDF (reference sequence). J lost 0 bases, V lost 3 bases, and 5 bases had no gene match. CDR3 in amino acids: CATSRRETRSGANVLTF. In nucleotides, the CDR3 is TGTGCCACCAGCAGGCGGGAGACGCGCTCTGGGGCCAACGTCCTGACTTTC.

This clonotype was seen at least ten times. The chain carries TRBV12-3 or TRBV12-4 and TRBJ1-1, with D perhaps TRBD1 (6 bases). There are 13 residues in the CDR3. V was shortened by 6 bases and J by 2 bases, with 10 bases between the two germline ends. CDR3 protein: CASSDRTNTEAFF. The DNA of the CDR3 is TGTGCCAGCAGCGACAGGACAAACACTGAAGCTTTCTTT.

This clonotype showed up many times. The J gene is TRBJ2-5, the V gene TRBV7-9; 7 positions match TRBD1. Germline V CDR1 and CDR2: SEHNR, FQNEAQ (reference sequence). There are 14 residues in the CDR3. The trim removed 0 bases at V and 4 bases at J, leaving 2 bases unmatched. CDR3: CASSLATGRETQYF. The CDR3 DNA reads TGTGCCAGCAGCTTAGCGACAGGGAGAGAGACCCAGTACTTC.

This CDR3 is CASSLGGGGSNEQFF. CDR3 bases: TGTGCCAGCAGCCTGGGGGGCGGGGGTTCGAATGAGCAGTTCTTC. V is TRBV5-5 and J is TRBJ2-1; D may be TRBD2 (7 bases). CDR3 length equals 15 residues. Trimming took off 4 bases at V and 7 bases at J, with 18 bases between the two ends. Germline V lookup: CDR1 SGHKS, CDR2 YYEKEE (reference sequence).

This clonotype was detected many times. The rearrangement uses TRBV19 and TRBJ1-2; D ambiguous. The CDR3 spans 14 residues. Trimming took off 1 base at V and 9 bases at J, with 15 bases between the two ends. CDR1 and CDR2 from the germline V gene are LNHDA and SQIVND (reference sequence). DNA of the CDR3: TGTGCCAGTAGTATAGTCGGGCAGGCTCCCCGCTACACCTTC. Its protein product is CASSIVGQAPRYTF.

The chain links TRBV6-1 to TRBJ1-4; 9 bases are a match to TRBD1. The germline gives CDR1 MNHNS, CDR2 SASEGT. V lost 8 bases and J lost 7; bases outside the gene matches: 8. The CDR3 sequence is 14 residues long. DNA for the CDR3: TGTGCCAGCCGGACAGGGGCAGGCGCTGAAAAACTGTTTTTT. It codes for CASRTGAGAEKLFF.

In this sample, this clonotype turned up many times. J is TRBJ1-2 and V is TRBV12-3 or TRBV12-4; no firm D call. V shed 5 bases and J shed 8 bases, with 18 bases lying between them. The CDR3 has 14 amino acids. The CDR3 DNA is TGTGCCAGCAGTGTAACGGGCCCCTGGGGAGGCTACACCTTC. Amino acids: CASSVTGPWGGYTF.

In this sample, this clonotype turned up many times. The chain couples TRBV3-1 to TRBJ2-5, with D hard to call. Trimming pared 4 bases from V and 4 bases from J, leaving 13 bases between. This CDR3 has 14 residues. Germline assignment: CDR1 LGHDT and CDR2 YNNKEL (reference sequence). The CDR3 sequence is CASSPRYRGETQYF. In DNA, the CDR3 is TGTGCCAGCAGCCCTCGGTATCGTGGAGAGACCCAGTACTTC.

This clonotype was found many times. This rearrangement joins TRBV20-1 to TRBJ1-5; no reliable D call. Deletions cut 6 bases from V and 1 base from J, with 16 bases between. Looked up from germline, CDR1 is DFQATT and CDR2 is SNEGSKA (reference sequence). The CDR3 runs 15 residues. This CDR3 is CSARRVLESNQPQHF. As DNA, the CDR3 is TGCAGTGCCCGACGGGTTCTTGAGAGCAATCAGCCCCAGCATTTT.

V is TRBV12-3 or TRBV12-4 and J is TRBJ2-5, with a weak D call TRBD1 (6 bases). The CDR3 has 17 amino acids. V lost 8 bases to trimming and J lost 0 bases, with 22 bases between them. The CDR3 coding sequence is TGTGCCAGCCCCCTTTCGAGGGGACACTCGTACCAAGAGACCCAGTACTTC. Translation gives CASPLSRGHSYQETQYF.

This clonotype was detected a few times. The V and J genes are TRBV9 and TRBJ2-5; 12 bases are shared with TRBD2. Germline lookup yields CDR1 SGDLS and CDR2 YYNGEE. With V trimmed by 0 bases and J by 5 bases, 8 bases remained unmatched. The CDR3 consists of 17 residues. Here the CDR3 reads CASSVGASGGAGETQYF. In nucleotides, the CDR3 is TGTGCCAGCAGCGTAGGAGCTAGCGGGGGGGCTGGGGAGACCCAGTACTTC.